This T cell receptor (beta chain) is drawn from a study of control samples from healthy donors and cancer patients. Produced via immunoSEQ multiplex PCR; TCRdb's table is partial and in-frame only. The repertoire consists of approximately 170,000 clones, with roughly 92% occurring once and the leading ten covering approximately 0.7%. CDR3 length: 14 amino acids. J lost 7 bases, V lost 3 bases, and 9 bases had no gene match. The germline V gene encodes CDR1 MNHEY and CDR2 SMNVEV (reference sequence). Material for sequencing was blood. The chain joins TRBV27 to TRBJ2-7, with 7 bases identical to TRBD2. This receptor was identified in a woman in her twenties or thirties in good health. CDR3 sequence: CASSFAGDAPEQYF. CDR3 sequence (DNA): TGTGCCAGCAGTTTCGCGGGAGATGCGCCGGAGCAGTACTTC.